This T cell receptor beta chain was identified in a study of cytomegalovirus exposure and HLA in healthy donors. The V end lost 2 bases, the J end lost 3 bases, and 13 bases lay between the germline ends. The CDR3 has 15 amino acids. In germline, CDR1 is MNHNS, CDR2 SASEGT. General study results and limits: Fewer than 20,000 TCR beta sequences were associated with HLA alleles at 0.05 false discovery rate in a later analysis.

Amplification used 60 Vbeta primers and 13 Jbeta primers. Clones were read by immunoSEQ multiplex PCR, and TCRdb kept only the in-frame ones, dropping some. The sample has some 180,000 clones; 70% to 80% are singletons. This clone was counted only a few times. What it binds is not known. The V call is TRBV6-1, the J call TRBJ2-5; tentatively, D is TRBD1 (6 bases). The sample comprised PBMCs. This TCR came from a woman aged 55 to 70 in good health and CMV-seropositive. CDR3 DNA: TGTGCCAGCAGTGAATCGGGGACACCGAAAGAGACCCAGTACTTC. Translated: CASSESGTPKETQYF.